This entry concerns a single TCR beta chain. This clone's antigen is unknown. Base-call qualities are not available, and no considerably larger clone is one nucleotide away. Whole blood was collected in K2EDTA tubes by collaborating institutions according to the institutions' own protocols. For TCRbeta analysis, collaborator samples were shipped as frozen whole blood, as isolated PBMCs, or as DNA extracted from either sample type. The data stem from a study of blood T cell repertoires in COVID-19 (dated by TCRdb to the early 2020s). Describing the broader study: Samples from collaborators originated in the United States, Italy and Spain and spanned both the acute and convalescent phases of COVID-19. The material from the prospective study consisted of cDNA or gDNA derived from T cells, B-cell-depleted T cells, or PBMCs. Subjects who had been exposed to COVID-19, were actively infected with it, or had recovered from it provided the deeply sampled blood TCRbeta repertoires that made up the dataset. The repertoires were released in a freely available public database meant as a resource for research on the immune response to SARS-CoV-2. Samples were obtained from the ongoing ImmuneRACE study (first 160 participants) and from over 1,000 subjects provided by 6 global collaborators. Sample metadata almost always included a de-identified subject ID, COVID-19 status, age in years and sex. Where available, HLA class I and class II types were taken from metadata supplied by the sample provider and were not determined by assay-based typing. On the study overall, not on this receptor specifically: How much clinical and demographic metadata was included differed by source and by participant, and the metadata was provided uncurated.

The immunoSEQ Assay, a bias-controlled multiplex PCR, was used to amplify TCRbeta CDR3 regions from genomic DNA. From the authors' description of their analysis: Within the assay, amplification of reference gene primers was used to estimate how many nucleated cells each sample contained. To quantify the absolute abundance of each unique TCRbeta CDR3 rearrangement, sequence reads were collapsed and filtered. For each sample, productive Simpson clonality was calculated as the square root of Simpson's diversity index over productive rearrangements. Sourced from immuneACCESS, this table was stored by TCRdb with only in-frame sequences that have V and J called. A share of the clones is absent; for the studies checked, an unresolved V gene accounts for under half, and the remainder has no known explanation. Clone size and the V and J calls come from that table; the DNA yielded D and trimming. This sample lists tens of thousands of clones; nearly 90% were detected once. The ten largest make up roughly 32% of the sample.

The source of this sequence is an older man with active COVID-19. Sequences were obtained from peripheral blood.

CDR3 region: CASSVPGLLSYEQYF. At the DNA level, the sequence is TGTGCCAGCAGCGTTCCGGGACTCCTCTCCTACGAGCAGTACTTC. Here the chain combines TRBV7-2 and TRBJ2-7, with a weak D call of TRBD2 (6 bases match). CDR1 and CDR2, per the germline V gene, are SGHTA and FQGNSA. The CDR3 starts with the cysteine, ends with the phenylalanine, and has 15 residues. Left in the record is the CDR3 DNA by itself, 45 bases read in frame from the first base. V is shortened by 5 bases, J by 0 bases, and the region joining them spans 14 bases.